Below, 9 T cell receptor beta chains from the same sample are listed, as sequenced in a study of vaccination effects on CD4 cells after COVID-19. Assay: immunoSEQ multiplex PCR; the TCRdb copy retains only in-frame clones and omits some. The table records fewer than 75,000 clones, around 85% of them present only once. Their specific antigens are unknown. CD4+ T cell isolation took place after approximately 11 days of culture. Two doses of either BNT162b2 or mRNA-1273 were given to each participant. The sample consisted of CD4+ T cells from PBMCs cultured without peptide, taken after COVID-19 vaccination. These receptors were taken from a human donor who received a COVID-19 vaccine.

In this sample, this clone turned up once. Here the CDR3 DNA reads TGTGCCAGCAGCGCCGGACTAGCGGGGGGCTCAGATACGCAGTATTTT. As protein: CASSAGLAGGSDTQYF. This rearrangement joins TRBV5-5 to TRBJ2-3, with 14 bases matching TRBD2. The germline V gene encodes CDR1 SGHKS and CDR2 YYEKEE (reference sequence). With V trimmed by 4 bases and J by 4 bases, 5 bases remained unmatched. This CDR3 has 16 residues.

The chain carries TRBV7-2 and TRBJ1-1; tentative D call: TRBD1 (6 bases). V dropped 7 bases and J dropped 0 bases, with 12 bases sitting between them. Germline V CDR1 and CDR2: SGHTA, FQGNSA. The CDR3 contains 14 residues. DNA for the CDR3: TGTGCCAGCATCCGGGGGGCATTGAACACTGAAGCTTTCTTT. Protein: CASIRGALNTEAFF.

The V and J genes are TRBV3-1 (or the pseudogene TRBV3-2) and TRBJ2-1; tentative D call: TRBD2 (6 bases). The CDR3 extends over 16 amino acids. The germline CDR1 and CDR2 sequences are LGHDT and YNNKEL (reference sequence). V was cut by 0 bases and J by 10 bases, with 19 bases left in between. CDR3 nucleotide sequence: TGTGCCAGCAGCCAAGATGGCAGCTCAACCCGGGGGGAGCAGTTCTTC. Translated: CASSQDGSSTRGEQFF.

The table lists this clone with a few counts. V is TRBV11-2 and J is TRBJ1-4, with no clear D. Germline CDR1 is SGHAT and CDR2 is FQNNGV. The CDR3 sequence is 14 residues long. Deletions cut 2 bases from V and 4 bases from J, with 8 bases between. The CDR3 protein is CASSLLGYNEKLFF. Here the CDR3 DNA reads TGTGCCAGCAGCTTACTAGGTTATAATGAAAAACTGTTTTTT.

The chain's CDR3 is CASSVGPGQGRLETQYF. CDR3 bases: TGTGCCAGCAGTGTGGGTCCGGGACAGGGACGTCTTGAGACCCAGTACTTC. The chain recombines TRBV6-1 with TRBJ2-5; TRBD1 matches 9 bases. The germline gives CDR1 MNHNS, CDR2 SASEGT. V was clipped by 4 bases and J by 5 bases; unmatched bases: 14. The CDR3 length is 17 residues.

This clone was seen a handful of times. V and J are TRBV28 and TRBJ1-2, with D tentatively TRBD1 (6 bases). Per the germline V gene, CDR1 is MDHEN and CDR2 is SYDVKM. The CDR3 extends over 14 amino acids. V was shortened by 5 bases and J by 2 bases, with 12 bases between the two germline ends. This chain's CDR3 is CASSTRQANYGYTF. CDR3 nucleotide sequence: TGTGCCAGCAGTACCCGACAGGCCAACTATGGCTACACCTTC.

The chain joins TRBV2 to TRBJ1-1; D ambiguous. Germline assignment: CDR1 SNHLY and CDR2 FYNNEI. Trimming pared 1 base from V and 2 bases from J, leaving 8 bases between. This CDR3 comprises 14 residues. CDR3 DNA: TGTGCCAGCAGTGAAGTCTCACCTAACACTGAAGCTTTCTTT. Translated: CASSEVSPNTEAFF.

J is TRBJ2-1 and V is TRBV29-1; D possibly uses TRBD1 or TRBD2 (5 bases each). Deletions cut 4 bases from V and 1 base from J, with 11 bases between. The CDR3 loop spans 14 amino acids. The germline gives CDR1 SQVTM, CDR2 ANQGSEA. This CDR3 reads CSVVRDGSYNEQFF. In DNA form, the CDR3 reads TGCAGCGTTGTCAGGGACGGATCCTACAATGAGCAGTTCTTC.

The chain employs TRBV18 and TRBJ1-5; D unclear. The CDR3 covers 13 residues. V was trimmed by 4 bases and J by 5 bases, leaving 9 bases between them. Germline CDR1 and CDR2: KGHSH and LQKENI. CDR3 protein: CASSLIIDQPQHF. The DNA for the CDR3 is TGTGCCAGCTCACTAATAATCGATCAGCCCCAGCATTTT. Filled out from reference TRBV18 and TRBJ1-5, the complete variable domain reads NAGVMQNPRHLVRRRGQEARLRCSPMKGHSHVYWYRQLPEEGLKFMVYLQKENIIDESGMPKERFSAEFPKEGPSILRIQQVVRGDSAAYFCASSLIIDQPQHFGDGTRLSIL.